These T cell receptor beta chains were read from a single sample in a study of technical replicates of blood from several donors. Here immunoSEQ multiplex PCR was the method, and the copy in TCRdb shows in-frame clones only, minus some. The data show roughly 80,000 clones, under 96% seen once. Sequenced material: T cells isolated from PBMCs. Every receptor here comes from a human donor in good health. The conserved cysteine and the conserved F or W are not part of the CDR3 here. The D gene is left open where the match is weak.

v_gene,j_gene,d_gene,CDR3aa
TRBV7-9,TRBJ2-7,TRBD2,ASSLEAGASYEQY
TRBV9,TRBJ2-1,-,ASSVGNSGYNEQF
TRBV11-2,TRBJ1-1,-,ASSSTLGGGTGVTF
TRBV6-1,TRBJ2-5,TRBD1,ASSEADRVWETQY
TRBV11-3,TRBJ2-1,-,ASSLTDNEQF
TRBV13,TRBJ2-7,TRBD1,ASSLTGTGLYEQY
TRBV2,TRBJ1-4,-,ASSSTVTNEKLF
TRBV20-1,TRBJ1-1,-,SAPTATEAF
TRBV30,TRBJ2-7,TRBD2,AWSFTIPGLAETTYEQY
TRBV4-1,TRBJ2-1,-,ASSQFVEQF